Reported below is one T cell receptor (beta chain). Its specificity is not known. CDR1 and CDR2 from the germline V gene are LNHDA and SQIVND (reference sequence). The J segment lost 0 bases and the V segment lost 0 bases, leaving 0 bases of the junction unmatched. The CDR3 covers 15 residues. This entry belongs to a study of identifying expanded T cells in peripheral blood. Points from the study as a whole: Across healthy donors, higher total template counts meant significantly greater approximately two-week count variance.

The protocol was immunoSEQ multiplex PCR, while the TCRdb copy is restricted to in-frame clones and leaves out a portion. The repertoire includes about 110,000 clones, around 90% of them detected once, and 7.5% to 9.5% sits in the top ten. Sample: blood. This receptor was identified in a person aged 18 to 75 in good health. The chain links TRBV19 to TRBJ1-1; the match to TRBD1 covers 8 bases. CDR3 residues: CASSIEDRVNTEAFF. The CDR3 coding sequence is TGTGCCAGTAGTATAGAGGACAGGGTGAACACTGAAGCTTTCTTT.